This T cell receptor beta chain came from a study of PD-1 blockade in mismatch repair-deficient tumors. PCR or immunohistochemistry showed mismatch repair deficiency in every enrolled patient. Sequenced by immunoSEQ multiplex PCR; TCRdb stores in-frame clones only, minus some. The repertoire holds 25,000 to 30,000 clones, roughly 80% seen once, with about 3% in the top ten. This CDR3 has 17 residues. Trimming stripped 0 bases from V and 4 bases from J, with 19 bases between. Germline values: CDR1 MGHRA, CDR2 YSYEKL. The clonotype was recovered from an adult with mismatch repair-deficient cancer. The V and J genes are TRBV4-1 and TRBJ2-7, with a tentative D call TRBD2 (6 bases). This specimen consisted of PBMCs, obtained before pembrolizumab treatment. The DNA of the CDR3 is TGCGCCAGCAGCCAAGACGGGCGGGACTGGGGGTCTTACGAGCAGTACTTC. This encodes CASSQDGRDWGSYEQYF.